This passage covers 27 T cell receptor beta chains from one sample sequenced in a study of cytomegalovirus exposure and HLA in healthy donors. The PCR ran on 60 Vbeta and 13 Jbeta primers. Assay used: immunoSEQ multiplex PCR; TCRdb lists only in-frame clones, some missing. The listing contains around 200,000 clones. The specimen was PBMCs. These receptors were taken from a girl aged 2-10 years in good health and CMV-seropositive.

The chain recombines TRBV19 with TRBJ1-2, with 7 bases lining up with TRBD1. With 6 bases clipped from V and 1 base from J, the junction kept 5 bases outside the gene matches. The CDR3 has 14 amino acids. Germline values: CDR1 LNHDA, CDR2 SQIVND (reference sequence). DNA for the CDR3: TGTGCCAGTAGCACGACAGGGTTTAACTATGGCTACACCTTC. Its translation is CASSTTGFNYGYTF.

CDR3 DNA sequence: TGCGCCAGCAGTGAGTCCTCTCGGGCGGGCTACGAGCAGTACTTC. This gives the protein CASSESSRAGYEQYF. This sequence joins TRBV10-1 and TRBJ2-7; D may be TRBD2 (5 bases). Trimming cost V 0 bases and J 3 bases, with 12 bases left between them. The germline gives CDR1 WNHNN, CDR2 SYGVQD (reference sequence). The CDR3 loop spans 15 amino acids.

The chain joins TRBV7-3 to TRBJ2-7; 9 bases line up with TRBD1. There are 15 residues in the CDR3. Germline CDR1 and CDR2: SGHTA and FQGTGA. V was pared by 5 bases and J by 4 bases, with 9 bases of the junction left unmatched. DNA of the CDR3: TGTGCCAGCAGCATGAACCCCGGGACAGGGTACGAGCAGTACTTC. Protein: CASSMNPGTGYEQYF.

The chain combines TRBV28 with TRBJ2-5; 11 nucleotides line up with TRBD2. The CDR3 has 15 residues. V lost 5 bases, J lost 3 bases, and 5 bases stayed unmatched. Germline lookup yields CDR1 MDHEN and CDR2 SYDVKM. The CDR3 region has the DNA TGTGCCAGCAGTCCCAGACTAGCGGGAAAAGAGACCCAGTACTTC. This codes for CASSPRLAGKETQYF. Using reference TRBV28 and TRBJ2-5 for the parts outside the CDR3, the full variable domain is DVKVTQSSRYLVKRTGEKVFLECVQDMDHENMFWYRQDPGLGLRLIYFSYDVKMKEKGDIPEGYSVSREKKERFSLILESASTNQTSMYLCASSPRLAGKETQYFGPGTRLLVL.

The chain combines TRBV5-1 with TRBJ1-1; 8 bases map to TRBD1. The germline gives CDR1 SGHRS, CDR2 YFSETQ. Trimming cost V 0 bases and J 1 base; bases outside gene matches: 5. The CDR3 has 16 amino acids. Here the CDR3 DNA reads TGCGCCAGCAGCTTGGGACAGGGGCGGAGGAACACTGAAGCTTTCTTT. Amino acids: CASSLGQGRRNTEAFF.

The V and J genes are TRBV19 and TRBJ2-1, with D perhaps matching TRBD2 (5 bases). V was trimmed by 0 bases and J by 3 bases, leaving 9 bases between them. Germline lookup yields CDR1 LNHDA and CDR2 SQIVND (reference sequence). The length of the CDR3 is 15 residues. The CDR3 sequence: CASSIDASNYNEQFF. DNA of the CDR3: TGTGCCAGTAGTATAGATGCTAGCAACTACAATGAGCAGTTCTTC.

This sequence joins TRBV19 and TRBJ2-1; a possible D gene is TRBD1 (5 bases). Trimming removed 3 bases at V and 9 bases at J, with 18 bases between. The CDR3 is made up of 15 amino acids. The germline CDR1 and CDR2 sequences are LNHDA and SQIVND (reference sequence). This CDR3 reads CASSIGASRVGEQFF. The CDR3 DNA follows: TGTGCCAGTAGTATTGGGGCTAGTCGGGTAGGTGAGCAGTTCTTC.

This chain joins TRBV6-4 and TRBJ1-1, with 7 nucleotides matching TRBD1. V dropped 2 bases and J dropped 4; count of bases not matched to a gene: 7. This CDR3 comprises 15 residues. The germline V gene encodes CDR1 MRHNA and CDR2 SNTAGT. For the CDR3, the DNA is TGTGCCAGCAGTGACACGCAACAGGGGACCACTGAAGCTTTCTTT. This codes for CASSDTQQGTTEAFF.

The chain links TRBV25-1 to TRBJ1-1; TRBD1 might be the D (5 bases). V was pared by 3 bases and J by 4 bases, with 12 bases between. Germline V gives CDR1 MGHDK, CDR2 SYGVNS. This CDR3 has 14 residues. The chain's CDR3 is CASSDPGIGTEAFF. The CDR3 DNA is TGTGCCAGCAGTGACCCAGGGATTGGCACTGAAGCTTTCTTT. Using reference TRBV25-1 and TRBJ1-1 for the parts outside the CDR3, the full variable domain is EADIYQTPRYLVIGTGKKITLECSQTMGHDKMYWYQQDPGMELHLIHYSYGVNSTEKGDLSSESTVSRIRTEHFPLTLESARPSHTSQYLCASSDPGIGTEAFFGQGTRLTVV.

In DNA, the CDR3 is TGTGCCAGCAGTCGGGGGGACACGCAGTATTTT. The encoded protein is CASSRGDTQYF. The chain is built from TRBV27 and TRBJ2-3, with 7 bases that match TRBD2. V was pared by 5 bases and J by 9 bases, with 2 bases of the junction left unmatched. Looked up from germline, CDR1 is MNHEY and CDR2 is SMNVEV (reference sequence). The CDR3 is made up of 11 amino acids.

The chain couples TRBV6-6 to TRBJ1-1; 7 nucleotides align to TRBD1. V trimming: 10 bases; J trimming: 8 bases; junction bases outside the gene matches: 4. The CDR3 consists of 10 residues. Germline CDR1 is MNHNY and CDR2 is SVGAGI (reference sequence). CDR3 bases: TGTGCCACTTCGGACAGGGAAGCTTTCTTT. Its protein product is CATSDREAFF.

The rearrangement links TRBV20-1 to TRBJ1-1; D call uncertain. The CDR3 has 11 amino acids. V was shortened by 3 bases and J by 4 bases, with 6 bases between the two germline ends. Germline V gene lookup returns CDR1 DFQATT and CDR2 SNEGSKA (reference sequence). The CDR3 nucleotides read TGCAGTGCTAGGACACCCACTGAAGCTTTCTTT. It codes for CSARTPTEAFF.

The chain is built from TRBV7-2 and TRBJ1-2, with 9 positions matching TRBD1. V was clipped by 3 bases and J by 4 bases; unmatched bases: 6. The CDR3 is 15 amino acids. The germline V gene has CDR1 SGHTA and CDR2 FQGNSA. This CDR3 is CASSFTQGAPYGYTF. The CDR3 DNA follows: TGTGCCAGCAGCTTCACACAGGGGGCCCCCTATGGCTACACCTTC.

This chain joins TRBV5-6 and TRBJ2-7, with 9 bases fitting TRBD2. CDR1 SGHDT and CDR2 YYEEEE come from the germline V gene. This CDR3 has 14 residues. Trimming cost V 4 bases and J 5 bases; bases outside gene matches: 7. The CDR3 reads CASSVGTSFDEQYF. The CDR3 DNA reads TGTGCCAGCAGCGTCGGGACTAGCTTCGACGAGCAGTACTTC.

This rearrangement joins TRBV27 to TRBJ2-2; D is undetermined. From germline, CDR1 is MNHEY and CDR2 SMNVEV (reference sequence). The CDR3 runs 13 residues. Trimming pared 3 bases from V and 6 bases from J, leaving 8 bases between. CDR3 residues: CASSFQVPGELFF. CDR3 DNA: TGTGCCAGCAGTTTCCAGGTCCCCGGGGAGCTGTTTTTT.

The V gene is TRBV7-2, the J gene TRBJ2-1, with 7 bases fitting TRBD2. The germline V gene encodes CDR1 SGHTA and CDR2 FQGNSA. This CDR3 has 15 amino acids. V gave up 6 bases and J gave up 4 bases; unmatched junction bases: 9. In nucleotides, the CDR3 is TGTGCCAGCAGGCCTCGTAGTAGCGGGTACAATGAGCAGTTCTTC. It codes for CASRPRSSGYNEQFF.

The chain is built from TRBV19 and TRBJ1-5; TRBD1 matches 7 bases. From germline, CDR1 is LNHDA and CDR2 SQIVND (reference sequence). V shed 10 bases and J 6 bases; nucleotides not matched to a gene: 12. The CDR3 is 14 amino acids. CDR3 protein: CATWTGKQSQPQHF. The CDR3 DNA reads TGTGCCACCTGGACAGGAAAGCAATCTCAGCCCCAGCATTTT.

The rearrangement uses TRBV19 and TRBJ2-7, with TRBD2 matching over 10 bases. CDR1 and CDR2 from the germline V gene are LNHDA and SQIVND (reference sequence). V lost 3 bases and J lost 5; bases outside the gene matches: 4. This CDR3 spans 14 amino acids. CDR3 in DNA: TGTGCCAGTAGTATGGCGGGACTAGCGAACGAGCAGTACTTC. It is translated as CASSMAGLANEQYF.

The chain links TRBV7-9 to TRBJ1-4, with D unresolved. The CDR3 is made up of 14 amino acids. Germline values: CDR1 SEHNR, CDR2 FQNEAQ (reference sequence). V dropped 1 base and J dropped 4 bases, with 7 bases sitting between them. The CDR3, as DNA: TGTGCCAGCAGCTTAGGGTCCAGTAATGAAAAACTGTTTTTT. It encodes CASSLGSSNEKLFF. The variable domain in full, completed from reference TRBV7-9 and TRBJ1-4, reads DTGVSQNPRHKITKRGQNVTFRCDPISEHNRLYWYRQTLGQGPEFLTYFQNEAQLEKSRLLSDRFSAERPKGSFSTLEIQRTEQGDSAMYLCASSLGSSNEKLFFGSGTQLSVL.

The CDR3 nucleotides are TGTGCCAGCAGCCCGTCTCCCTACGAGCAGTACTTC. This gives the protein CASSPSPYEQYF. The chain uses TRBV14 and TRBJ2-7, with D unresolved. The V gene lost 4 bases and the J gene lost 2 bases, with 6 bases spanning the gap. CDR3 length: 12 amino acids. Germline V gene data show CDR1 as SGHDN and CDR2 as FVKESK.

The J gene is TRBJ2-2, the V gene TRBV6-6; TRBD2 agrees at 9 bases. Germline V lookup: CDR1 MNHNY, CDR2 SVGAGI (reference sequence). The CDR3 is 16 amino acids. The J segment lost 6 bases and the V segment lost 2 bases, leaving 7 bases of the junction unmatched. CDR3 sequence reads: CASSYLEVAGAGELFF. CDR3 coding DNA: TGTGCCAGCAGTTACCTAGAGGTAGCGGGAGCCGGGGAGCTGTTTTTT.

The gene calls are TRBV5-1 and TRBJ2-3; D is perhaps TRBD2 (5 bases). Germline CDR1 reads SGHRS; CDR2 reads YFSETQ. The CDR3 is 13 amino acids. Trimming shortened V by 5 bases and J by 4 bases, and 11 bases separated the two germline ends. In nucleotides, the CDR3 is TGCGCCAGCAGACTGAACGGGGCAGATACGCAGTATTTT. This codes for CASRLNGADTQYF.

In DNA, the CDR3 is TGCGCCAGCAGTGAGGCTCTTACCCCAGGGGGCCCCTACAATGAGCAGTTCTTC. Its translation: CASSEALTPGGPYNEQFF. The J gene is TRBJ2-1, the V gene TRBV10-2; 8 bases agree with TRBD1. Germline CDR1 WSHSY, CDR2 SAAADI. The CDR3 is 18 amino acids. V shed 2 bases and J 2 bases; nucleotides not matched to a gene: 11.

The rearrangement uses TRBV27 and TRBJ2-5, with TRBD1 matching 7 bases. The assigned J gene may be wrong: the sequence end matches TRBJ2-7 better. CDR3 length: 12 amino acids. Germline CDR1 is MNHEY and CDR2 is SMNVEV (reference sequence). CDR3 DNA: TGTGCCTCCCGGGACAGCTCCTACGAGCAGTACTTC. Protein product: CASRDSSYEQYF.

This CDR3 is CASSQERASYEQYF. The DNA for the CDR3 is TGCGCCAGCAGCCAGGAGCGGGCCTCCTACGAGCAGTACTTC. The rearrangement links TRBV4-1 to TRBJ2-5; tentative D call: TRBD2 (6 bases). TRBJ2-7 matches the DNA end more closely, so the J call is doubtful. In germline, CDR1 is MGHRA, CDR2 YSYEKL. There are 14 residues in the CDR3.

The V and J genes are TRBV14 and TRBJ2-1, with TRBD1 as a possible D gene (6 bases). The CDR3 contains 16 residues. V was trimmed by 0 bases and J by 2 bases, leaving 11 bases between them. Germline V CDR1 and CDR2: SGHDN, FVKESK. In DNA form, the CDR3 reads TGTGCCAGCAGCCAAGACTCCGGGACAACCTACAATGAGCAGTTCTTC. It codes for CASSQDSGTTYNEQFF.

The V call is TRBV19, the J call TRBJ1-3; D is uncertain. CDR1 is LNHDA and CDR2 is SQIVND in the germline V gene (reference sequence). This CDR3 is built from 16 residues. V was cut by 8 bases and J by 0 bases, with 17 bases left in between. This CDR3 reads CASRRGLTSSGNTIYF. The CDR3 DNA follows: TGTGCCAGTCGTCGCGGACTTACCTCCTCTGGAAACACCATATATTTT.